A selection of T cell receptor beta chains follows, all from one sample in a study of cytomegalovirus exposure and HLA in healthy donors. Produced via immunoSEQ multiplex PCR; TCRdb's table is partial and in-frame only. The table includes about 200,000 clones, 65% to 85% detected once. Sequenced sample: PBMCs. The receptor set was obtained from a young woman in good health and CMV-seronegative. Each CDR3 is given with its conserved first and last residue. A D gene is named only where the DNA matches it firmly. Only part of the rows carry a size: once, few, many, or a class if the clone is expanded.

size	J	V	D	length	DNA	CDR3
-	TRBJ2-7	TRBV6-6	TRBD1	13	TGTGCCAGTACGGGACAGGGCGGCTACGAGCAGTACTTC	CASTGQGGYEQYF
-	TRBJ1-3	TRBV15	-	15	TGTGCCACCAGCAGATACAGGGCGGGCGGAAACACCATATATTTT	CATSRYRAGGNTIYF
-	TRBJ2-7	TRBV27	TRBD1	16	TGTGCCAGCAGTTGGGGGACAGCAGAGTCGATCTACGAGCAGTACTTC	CASSWGTAESIYEQYF
-	TRBJ2-5	TRBV2	-	14	TGTGCCAGCAGACCCGACAGGAGCCAAGAGACCCAGTACTTC	CASRPDRSQETQYF
-	TRBJ1-5	TRBV15	TRBD1	15	TGTGCCACCAGCAGAGAAGACAGGGGTGAACAGCCCCAGCATTTT	CATSREDRGEQPQHF
-	TRBJ2-5	TRBV7-9	-	12	TGTGCCTCTAGCGACGAGGGGGAGACCCAGTACTTC	CASSDEGETQYF
-	TRBJ2-7	TRBV7-9	-	12	TGTTCCAGCAGCTTTATTACGGGCGAGCAGTACTTC	CSSSFITGEQYF
-	TRBJ1-3	TRBV28	-	15	TGTGCCAGCAGTCTATGGGGGGGACCCGGAAACACCATATATTTT	CASSLWGGPGNTIYF
-	TRBJ1-1	TRBV29-1	TRBD1	14	TGCAGCGCCTGCCGGACAGGGATGAACACTGAAGCTTTCTTT	CSACRTGMNTEAFF
-	TRBJ1-5	TRBV19	TRBD1	18	TGTGCCAGTAGCCGGTGGAGGGACAGGGGAACCTCCAATCAGCCCCAGCATTTT	CASSRWRDRGTSNQPQHF
-	TRBJ2-5	TRBV29-1	TRBD2	16	TGCAGCGTTGGAAGGGAGGGCGCGGCGGTTCAAGAGACCCAGTACTTC	CSVGREGAAVQETQYF
-	TRBJ2-7	TRBV5-6	-	14	TGTGCCAGCAGCTTCCTGGGCAGCTCCTACGAGCAGTACTTC	CASSFLGSSYEQYF
-	TRBJ2-7	TRBV11-2	-	10	TGTGCCAGCAGCTTCAACGAGCAGTACTTC	CASSFNEQYF
-	TRBJ2-3	TRBV9	-	13	TGTGCCAGCAGCGACGGTCCCACAGATACGCAGTATTTT	CASSDGPTDTQYF
few	TRBJ1-5	TRBV27	-	15	TGTGCCAGCAGCTTACACCTACCAAGCAATCAGCCCCAGCATTTT	CASSLHLPSNQPQHF
-	TRBJ1-2	TRBV5-1	TRBD1	16	TGCGCCAGCAGCTTGAGTTTAGGACAGGCTTACTATGGCTACACCTTC	CASSLSLGQAYYGYTF
-	TRBJ2-3	TRBV29-1	TRBD2	12	TGCAGCGCGACCAGGGCTAGCGGGGTTGGGTATTTT	CSATRASGVGYF
few	TRBJ1-2	TRBV7-2	-	14	TGTGCCAGCAGCTTAGGGGCGCTGTACTATGGCTACACCTTC	CASSLGALYYGYTF
-	TRBJ1-2	TRBV29-1	-	11	TGCAGCGTAGGAAACAGCTATGGCTACACCTTC	CSVGNSYGYTF
-	TRBJ2-3	TRBV10-3	-	16	TGTGCCATCGGACCTAATCCTACAGGGTATGGAGATACGCAGTATTTT	CAIGPNPTGYGDTQYF
-	TRBJ2-3	TRBV9	-	13	TGTGCCAGCAGCCCCTGGCCAGGAGATACGCAGTATTTT	CASSPWPGDTQYF
few	TRBJ2-7	TRBV5-1	TRBD2	15	TGCGCCAGCAGGGAGCAACTAGCGGGGGTGGACGAGCAGTACTTC	CASREQLAGVDEQYF
once	TRBJ1-4	TRBV15	-	15	TGTGCCACCAGCAGAGATGCGGGACGGCTTGAAAAACTGTTTTTT	CATSRDAGRLEKLFF
-	TRBJ1-1	TRBV4-1	-	15	TGCGCCAGCAGCCAAGATACGGGACATTACACTGAAGCTTTCTTT	CASSQDTGHYTEAFF